This T cell receptor beta chain originates from a study of shared clonotypes between healthy human individuals. Study results and limitations: When compared with the clonotypes that were shared by all four sorted-subset donors, the non-shared clonotypes turned out to have lower generation probabilities. Sequencing of the sorted subsets was shown by rarefaction to be incomplete despite large depth. Compared with memory subsets, naive subsets generally had larger estimated richness.

The CDR3 totals 14 residues. V was clipped by 1 base and J by 3 bases, with 7 bases between them. CDR1 MNHNS and CDR2 SASEGT come from the germline V gene. As defined, naive CD8 cells were CD45RO-negative and positively selected for CCR7, with terminally differentiated effector memory CD45RA+ cells excluded. Regarding this clone: Its antigen is unidentified.

Sequenced by immunoSEQ multiplex PCR; TCRdb stores in-frame clones only, minus some. The table shows 760,000 or so clones, with 90% to 97% occurring only once. This receptor was identified in a man under 40 in good health. V gene TRBV6-1 combines with J gene TRBJ1-3; D unresolved. Sequencing was performed on naive CD8+ T cells sorted from blood. This CDR3 reads CASSEVHGGNTIYF. CDR3 sequence (DNA): TGTGCCAGCAGTGAAGTCCATGGTGGAAACACCATATATTTT.